This entry describes one TCR beta chain. Its antigen is not identified. Sample treatment: 19 received Ad26.COV2.S at low or high dose, single or two shots; about 5 received placebo; per-sample allocation not given. Collection of samples fell on day 63 after the first vaccine or placebo injection. These data originate in a study of Ad26.COV2.S vaccination and SARS-CoV-2 variants. Looking at the study overall: Enrolled in COV1001, the donor was in the Ad26.COV2.S trial arm, which received the vaccine. General observations from the study: The breadth of spike-specific CD8+ and CD4+ T cell responses after vaccination was reportedly substantial.

The method was immunoSEQ multiplex PCR; TCRdb's version includes in-frame clones alone and lacks a portion of them. Of some 350,000 clones in the sample, roughly 90% were seen once. Trimming took 5 bases from V and 13 from J; bases not matched to a gene: 20. CDR1 is SEHNR, CDR2 FQNEAQ, per germline (reference sequence). This CDR3 spans 16 amino acids. The sequence was collected from a person between 18 and 65 years old who received the Ad26.COV2.S COVID-19 vaccine or a placebo. V is TRBV7-9 and J is TRBJ1-5; 7 bases fit TRBD1. Specimen: peripheral blood, collected in a trial of Ad26.COV2.S vaccine versus placebo. The CDR3 DNA reads TGTGCCAGCAGCCTGGAAGCCGGGACAGCCGCCTTCGTACAGCATTTT. This sequence encodes CASSLEAGTAAFVQHF.